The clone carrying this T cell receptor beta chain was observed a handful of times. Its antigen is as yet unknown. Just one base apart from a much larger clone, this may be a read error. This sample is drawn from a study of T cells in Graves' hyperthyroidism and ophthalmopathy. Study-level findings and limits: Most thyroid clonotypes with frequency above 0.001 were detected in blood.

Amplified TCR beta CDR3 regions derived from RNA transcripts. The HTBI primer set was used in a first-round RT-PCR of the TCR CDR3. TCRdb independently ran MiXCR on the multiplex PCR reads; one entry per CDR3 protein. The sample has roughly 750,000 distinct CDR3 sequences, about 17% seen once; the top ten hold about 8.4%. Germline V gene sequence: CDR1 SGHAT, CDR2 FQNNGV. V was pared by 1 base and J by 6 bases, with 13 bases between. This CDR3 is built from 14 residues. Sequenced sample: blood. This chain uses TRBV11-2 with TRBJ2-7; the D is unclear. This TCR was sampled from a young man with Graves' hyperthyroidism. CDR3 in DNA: TGTGCCAGCAGCTTAGTACGCGAGAGTGGCGAGCAGTACTTC. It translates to CASSLVRESGEQYF.